The rows below give T cell receptor beta chains drawn from one sample of a study of blood T cells in healthy people across ages. TCRdb re-analysed the 5' RACE reads in MiXCR, keeping a single row per CDR3 protein. Seen here are about 1.7 million distinct CDR3 sequences, roughly 27% observed once, and the top ten hold approximately 7.7%. Source material: blood. The receptors derive from a woman aged 25 to 39 in good health. Each CDR3 is given with its conserved first and last residue.

cdr3_aa v_call
CATSDPGGGDSYNEQFF TRBV24-1
CSARDPNETGVNIQYF TRBV20-1
CNASRKAGGYNEQFF TRBV20-1
CSAMTEAVGYTF TRBV20-1
CASSRPDTDEQYF TRBV6-6
CASSVVQYQEQFF TRBV9
CASSSSGLTYEQYF TRBV7-9
CASSSRSGQFF TRBV7-9
CASGGLPLGEQFF TRBV7-9
CASSQDGGIYEQYF TRBV14
CATRGQGGDTQYF TRBV24-1
CASSEAGGGGYTF TRBV6-1
CASSPWTGATNEKLFF TRBV18
CASRTGTGGQETQYF TRBV5-8
CSARPPASFGEQYF TRBV20-1
CASSEGQGEYYGYTF TRBV2
CASGELQGVRGYTF TRBV7-2
CASRDGGRDAEAFF TRBV10-1
CASSPGRDVRYEQYF TRBV7-2
CASARGLVGYNEQFF TRBV12-3/TRBV12-4
CASSLGPSNTEAFF TRBV7-3
CASNEVVSYQPQHF TRBV6-2/TRBV6-3
CAAGGGSYNEQFF TRBV4-1
CSASKGAEDEAFF TRBV20-1
CASSRQATRYGYTF TRBV12-3/TRBV12-4
CASSQGTKVFF TRBV3-1
CASSSAPGVHGNEQFF TRBV12-3/TRBV12-4
CAISQDTLSSYNEQFF TRBV4-3
CASSFYGGPNEKLFF TRBV6-6
CASSGTPTYEQYF TRBV28
CASSPGLASGTQYF TRBV5-1
CASSLTPAGYNEQFF TRBV7-9
CASSRSTKSQWETQYF TRBV4-1
CASSLEGAQAAGELFF TRBV5-1
CATSRDISTDTQYF TRBV15
CSAKSGSTYNEQFF TRBV20-1
CASSLRQGGEKLFF TRBV12-3/TRBV12-4
CATNSAGGGEQYF TRBV5-4
CASSQAGPKVPGELFF TRBV4-1
CASSAGQGANTEAFF TRBV9
CASSPRWSNQPQHF TRBV7-9
CASSQIDRGTGELFF TRBV4-1
CSAPLLGTKETQYF TRBV20-1
CASSTQGARQPQHF TRBV21-1
CASSLRPFSGSSYEQYF TRBV7-9
CASSAREGRGNTQYF TRBV7-2
CASSLSIVLARINEQFF TRBV28
CAISESAYGQYF TRBV10-3
CASSYSAGVNYGYTF TRBV6-5
CSARRQGICNEQFF TRBV20-1
CASSLNSWANYGYTF TRBV5-1
CASSGRGGGLYNEQFF TRBV25-1